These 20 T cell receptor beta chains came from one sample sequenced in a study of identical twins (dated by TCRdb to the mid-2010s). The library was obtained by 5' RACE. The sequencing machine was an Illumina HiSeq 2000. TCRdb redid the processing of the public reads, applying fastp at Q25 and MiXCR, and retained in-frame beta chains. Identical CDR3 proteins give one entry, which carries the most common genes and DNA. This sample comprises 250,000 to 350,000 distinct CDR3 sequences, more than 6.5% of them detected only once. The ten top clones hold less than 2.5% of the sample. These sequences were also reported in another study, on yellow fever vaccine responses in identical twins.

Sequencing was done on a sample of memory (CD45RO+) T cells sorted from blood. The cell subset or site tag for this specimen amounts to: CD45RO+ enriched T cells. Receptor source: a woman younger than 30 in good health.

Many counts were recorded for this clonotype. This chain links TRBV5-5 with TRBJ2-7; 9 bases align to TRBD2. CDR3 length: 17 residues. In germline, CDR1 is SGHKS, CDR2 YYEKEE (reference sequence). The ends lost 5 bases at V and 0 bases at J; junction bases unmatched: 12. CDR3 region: CASSYPGLAPSSYEQYF. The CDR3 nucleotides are TGTGCCAGCAGTTACCCGGGACTAGCCCCGAGCTCCTACGAGCAGTACTTC.

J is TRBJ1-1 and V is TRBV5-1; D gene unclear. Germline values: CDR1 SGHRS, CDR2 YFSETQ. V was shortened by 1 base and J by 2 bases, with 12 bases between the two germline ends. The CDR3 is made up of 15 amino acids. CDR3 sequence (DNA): TGCGCCAGCAGCTTGATAGGGCACGTAAACACTGAAGCTTTCTTT. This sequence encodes CASSLIGHVNTEAFF.

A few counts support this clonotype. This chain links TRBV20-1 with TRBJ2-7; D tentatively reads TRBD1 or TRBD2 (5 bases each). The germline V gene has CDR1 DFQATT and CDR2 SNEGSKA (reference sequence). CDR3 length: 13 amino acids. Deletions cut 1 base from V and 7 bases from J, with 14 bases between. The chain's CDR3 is CSARGDLQEEQYF. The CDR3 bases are TGCAGTGCTAGAGGGGACCTCCAAGAGGAGCAGTACTTC.

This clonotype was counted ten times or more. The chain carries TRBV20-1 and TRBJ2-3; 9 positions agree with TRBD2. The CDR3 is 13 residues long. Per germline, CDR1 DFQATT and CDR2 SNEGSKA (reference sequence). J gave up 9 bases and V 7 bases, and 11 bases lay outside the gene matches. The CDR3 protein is CSGLAVPMGTQYF. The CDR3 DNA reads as TGCAGTGGACTAGCGGTTCCGATGGGCACGCAGTATTTT.

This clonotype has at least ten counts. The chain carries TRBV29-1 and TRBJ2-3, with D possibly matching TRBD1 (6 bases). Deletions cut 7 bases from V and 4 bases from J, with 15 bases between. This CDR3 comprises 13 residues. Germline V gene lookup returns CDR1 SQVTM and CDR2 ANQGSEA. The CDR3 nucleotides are TGCAGCGGAGTAGTGACAGGTCCAGATACGCAGTATTTT. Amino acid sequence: CSGVVTGPDTQYF.

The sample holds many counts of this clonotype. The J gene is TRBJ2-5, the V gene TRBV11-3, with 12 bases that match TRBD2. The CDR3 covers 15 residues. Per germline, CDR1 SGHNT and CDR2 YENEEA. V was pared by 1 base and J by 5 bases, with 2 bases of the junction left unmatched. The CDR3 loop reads CASSLGLAGEETQYF. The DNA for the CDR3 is TGTGCCAGCAGCTTAGGACTAGCGGGAGAGGAGACCCAGTACTTC. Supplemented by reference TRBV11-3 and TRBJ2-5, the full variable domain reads EAGVVQSPRYKIIEKKQPVAFWCNPISGHNTLYWYLQNLGQGPELLIRYENEEAVDDSQLPKDRFSAERLKGVDSTLKIQPAELGDSAVYLCASSLGLAGEETQYFGPGTRLLVL.

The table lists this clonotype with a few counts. The CDR3 sequence is CASSSGDIFRHTDTQYF. The CDR3 nucleotides are TGTGCCAGCAGCTCCGGGGACATATTCCGACACACAGATACGCAGTATTTT. The genes are TRBV11-3 and TRBJ2-3; D may be TRBD1 (6 bases). Trimming took off 4 bases at V and 2 bases at J, with 19 bases between the two ends. In germline, CDR1 is SGHNT, CDR2 YENEEA. This CDR3 spans 17 amino acids.

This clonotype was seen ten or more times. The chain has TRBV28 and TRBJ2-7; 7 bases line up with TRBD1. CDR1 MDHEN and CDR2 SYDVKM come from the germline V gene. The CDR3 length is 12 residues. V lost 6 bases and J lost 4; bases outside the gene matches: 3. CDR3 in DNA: TGTGCCAGCAGAACAGGGGTTTACGAGCAGTACTTC. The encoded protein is CASRTGVYEQYF.

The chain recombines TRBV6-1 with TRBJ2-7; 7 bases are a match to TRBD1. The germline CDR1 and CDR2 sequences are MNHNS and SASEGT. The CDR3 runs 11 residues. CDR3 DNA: TGTGCCAGCAGTGGACGGGACAGAATTCTCGTC. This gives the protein CASSGRDRILV.

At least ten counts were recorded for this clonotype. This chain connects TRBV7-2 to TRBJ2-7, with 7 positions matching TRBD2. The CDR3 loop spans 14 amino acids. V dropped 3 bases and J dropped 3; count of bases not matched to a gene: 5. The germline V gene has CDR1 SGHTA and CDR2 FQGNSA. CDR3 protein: CASSLDPGGYEQYV. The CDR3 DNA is TGTGCCAGCAGCTTGGATCCGGGGGGCTACGAGCAGTACGTC.

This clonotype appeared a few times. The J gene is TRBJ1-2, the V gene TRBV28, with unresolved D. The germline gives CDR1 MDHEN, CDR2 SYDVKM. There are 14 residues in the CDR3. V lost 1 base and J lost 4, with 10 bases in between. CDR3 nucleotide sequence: TGTGCCAGCAGTTTATCTGCCCGGGGCTATGGCTACACCTTC. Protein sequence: CASSLSARGYGYTF.

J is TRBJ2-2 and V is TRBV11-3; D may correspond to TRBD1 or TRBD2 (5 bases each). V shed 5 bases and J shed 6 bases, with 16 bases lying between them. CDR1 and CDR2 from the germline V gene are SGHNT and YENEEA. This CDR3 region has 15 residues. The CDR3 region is CASSPNARGSGELFF. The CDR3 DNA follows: TGTGCCAGCAGCCCGAACGCCCGGGGCTCCGGGGAGCTGTTTTTT.

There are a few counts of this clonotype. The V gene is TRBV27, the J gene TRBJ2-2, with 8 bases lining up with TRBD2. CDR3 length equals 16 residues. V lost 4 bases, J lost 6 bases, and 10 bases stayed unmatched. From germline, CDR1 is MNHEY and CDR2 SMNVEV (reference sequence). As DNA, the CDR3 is TGTGCCAGCAGTTCCCTGGGACTAGTGGGGGCCGGGGAGCTGTTTTTT. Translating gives CASSSLGLVGAGELFF.

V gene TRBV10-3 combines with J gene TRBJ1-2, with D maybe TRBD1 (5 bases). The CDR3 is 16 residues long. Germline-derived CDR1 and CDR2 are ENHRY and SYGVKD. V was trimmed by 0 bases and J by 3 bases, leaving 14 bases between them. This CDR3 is CAISESPGREDYGYTF. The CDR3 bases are TGTGCCATCAGTGAGTCCCCAGGGAGGGAGGACTATGGCTACACCTTC.

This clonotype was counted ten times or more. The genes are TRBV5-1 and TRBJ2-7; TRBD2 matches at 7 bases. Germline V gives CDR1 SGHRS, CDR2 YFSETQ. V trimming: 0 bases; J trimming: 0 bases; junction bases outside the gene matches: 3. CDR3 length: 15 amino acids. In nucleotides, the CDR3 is TGCGCCAGCAGCTTGGGTCCTAGCGGCTCCTACGAGCAGTACTTC. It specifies CASSLGPSGSYEQYF.

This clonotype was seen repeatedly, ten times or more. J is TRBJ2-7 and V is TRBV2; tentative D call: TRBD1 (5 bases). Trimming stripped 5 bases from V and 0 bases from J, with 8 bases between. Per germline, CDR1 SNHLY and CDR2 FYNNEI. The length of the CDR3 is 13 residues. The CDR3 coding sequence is TGTGCCAGCAGTCTAGGGGCCTCCTACGAGCAGTACTTC. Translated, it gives CASSLGASYEQYF.

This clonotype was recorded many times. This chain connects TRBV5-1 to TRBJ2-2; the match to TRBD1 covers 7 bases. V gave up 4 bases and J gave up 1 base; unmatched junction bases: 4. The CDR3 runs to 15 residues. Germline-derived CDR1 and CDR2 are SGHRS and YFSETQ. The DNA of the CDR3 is TGCGCCAGCAGCCCGGGGACAGAGAACACCGGGGAGCTGTTTTTT. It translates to CASSPGTENTGELFF.

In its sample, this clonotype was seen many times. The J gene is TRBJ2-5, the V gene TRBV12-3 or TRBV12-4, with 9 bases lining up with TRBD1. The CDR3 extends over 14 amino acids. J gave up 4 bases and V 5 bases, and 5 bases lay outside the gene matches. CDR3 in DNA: TGTGCCAGCAGTGACAGGGGGGCGAGAGAGACCCAGTACTTC. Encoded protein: CASSDRGARETQYF.

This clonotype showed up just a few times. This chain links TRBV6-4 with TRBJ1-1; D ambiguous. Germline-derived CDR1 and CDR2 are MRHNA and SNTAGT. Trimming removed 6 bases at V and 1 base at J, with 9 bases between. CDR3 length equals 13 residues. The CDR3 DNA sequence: TGTGCCAGCAGCTCTCAAGAGAACACTGAAGCTTTCTTT. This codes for CASSSQENTEAFF.

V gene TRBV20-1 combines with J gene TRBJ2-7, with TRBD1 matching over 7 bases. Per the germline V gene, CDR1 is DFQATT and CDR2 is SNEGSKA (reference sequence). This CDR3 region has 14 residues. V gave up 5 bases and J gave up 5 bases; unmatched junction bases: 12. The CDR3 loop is CSASPGQAVHEQYF. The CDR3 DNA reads TGCAGTGCTTCGCCCGGACAGGCAGTACACGAGCAGTACTTC.